This T cell receptor (beta chain) was documented in a study of control samples from healthy donors and cancer patients. Sequencing was performed with immunoSEQ multiplex PCR; in TCRdb, only in-frame clones are kept and a portion is missing. This specimen shows about 190,000 clones; the ten leading clones hold around 2%. The CDR3 has 15 residues. The chain recombines TRBV21-1 with TRBJ1-2; the DNA was not compared with TRBD1, the D call given in the table. TRBV21-1 is a recognized pseudogene. The receptor's source is a woman younger than 45 in good health. Sequenced sample: blood. The CDR3 DNA sequence: TGTGCCAGCAGCAAGGTGTCCTTAGGACAGCGAGGAAACACCTTC. Translation gives CASSKVSLGQRGNTF.